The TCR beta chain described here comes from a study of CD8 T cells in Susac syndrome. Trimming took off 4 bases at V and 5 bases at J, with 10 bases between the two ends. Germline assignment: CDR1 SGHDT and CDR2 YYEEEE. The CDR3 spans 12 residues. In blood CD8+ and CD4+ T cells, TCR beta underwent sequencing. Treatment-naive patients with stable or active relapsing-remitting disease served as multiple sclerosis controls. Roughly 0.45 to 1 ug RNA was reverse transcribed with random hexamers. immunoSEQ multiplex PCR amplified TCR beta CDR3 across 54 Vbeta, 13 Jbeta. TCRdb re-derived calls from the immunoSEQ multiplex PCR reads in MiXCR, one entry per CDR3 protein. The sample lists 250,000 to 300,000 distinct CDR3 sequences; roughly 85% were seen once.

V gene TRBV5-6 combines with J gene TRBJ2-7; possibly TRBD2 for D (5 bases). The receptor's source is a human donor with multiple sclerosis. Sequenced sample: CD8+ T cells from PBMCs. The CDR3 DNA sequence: TGTGCCAGCAGCCCGAGGGTGGACGAGCAGTACTTC. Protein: CASSPRVDEQYF.